A single sample is the source of the 26 T cell receptor beta chains below, sequenced in a study of cytomegalovirus exposure and HLA in healthy donors. It was with 60 Vbeta and 13 Jbeta primers that the PCR ran. TCRdb's copy holds only in-frame clones and misses some; the assay was immunoSEQ multiplex PCR. Among some 110,000 clones listed, 60% to 75% were seen once. The sample consisted of PBMCs. Receptors originate from a woman in her 50s in good health and CMV-seropositive.

V usage is TRBV27 and J usage is TRBJ1-1; D is uncertain. V was cut by 2 bases and J by 1 base, with 8 bases left in between. CDR1 is MNHEY, CDR2 SMNVEV, per germline (reference sequence). The CDR3 contains 14 residues. CDR3 sequence: CASSLRGPNTEAFF. In nucleotides, the CDR3 is TGTGCCAGCAGTTTACGGGGTCCGAACACTGAAGCTTTCTTT.

The chain joins TRBV4-1 to TRBJ1-5; D remains unclear. Between the trimmed V and J ends, which lost 4 bases and 5 bases, there was a span of 15 bases. The CDR3 contains 15 residues. CDR1 and CDR2 (germline): MGHRA, YSYEKL. CDR3 sequence reads: CASSLQDWEHQPQHF. The CDR3 nucleotides are TGCGCCAGCAGCCTTCAGGACTGGGAACATCAGCCCCAGCATTTT.

V usage is TRBV5-1 and J usage is TRBJ1-2; 7 bases agree with TRBD1. Germline-derived CDR1 and CDR2 are SGHRS and YFSETQ. The V gene end was trimmed by 3 bases and the J gene end by 6 bases; junction bases not matched to a gene: 8. The CDR3 totals 14 residues. The CDR3 DNA sequence: TGCGCCAGCAGCTCGGGACAGCCGACGGATGGCTACACCTTC. Protein product: CASSSGQPTDGYTF.

The J gene is TRBJ2-2, the V gene TRBV7-2; D remains ambiguous. The CDR3 totals 15 residues. Trimming took 3 bases from V and 2 from J, leaving 10 bases between them. Germline values: CDR1 SGHTA, CDR2 FQGNSA. DNA of the CDR3: TGTGCCAGCAGCTTTGGGCAGGCCAACACCGGGGAGCTGTTTTTT. It yields the protein CASSFGQANTGELFF.

The chain joins TRBV5-4 to TRBJ2-3; TRBD1 matches 7 bases. The CDR3 is made up of 14 amino acids. Trimming took 0 bases from V and 7 from J; bases not matched to a gene: 5. Germline loops: CDR1 SGHNT, CDR2 YYREEE (reference sequence). DNA for the CDR3: TGTGCCAGCAGCTTGGAACAGGGGTTTAATACGCAGTATTTT. Protein product: CASSLEQGFNTQYF.

This sequence joins TRBV28 and TRBJ2-1; tentative D call: TRBD2 (6 bases). Germline V CDR1 and CDR2: MDHEN, SYDVKM. The CDR3 consists of 15 residues. Trimming shortened V by 3 bases and J by 1 base, and 10 bases separated the two germline ends. CDR3: CASSLGTASYNEQFF. In DNA, the CDR3 is TGTGCCAGCAGTTTGGGGACTGCTTCCTACAATGAGCAGTTCTTC.

This rearrangement joins TRBV28 to TRBJ1-4; 7 bases agree with TRBD1. J was trimmed by 8 bases and V by 1 base; bases with no gene match: 7. CDR1 MDHEN and CDR2 SYDVKM come from the germline V gene. The CDR3 consists of 15 residues. CDR3 amino acids: CASSLSDRMGEKLFF. The CDR3 DNA reads TGTGCCAGCAGTTTATCGGACAGGATGGGGGAAAAACTGTTTTTT.

This chain links TRBV9 with TRBJ1-2, with 8 bases that match TRBD1. The CDR3 length is 14 residues. V was clipped by 0 bases and J by 8 bases; unmatched bases: 6. From germline, CDR1 is SGDLS and CDR2 YYNGEE. This CDR3 is CASSVDQGAGGYTF. CDR3 coding DNA: TGTGCCAGCAGCGTAGACCAGGGGGCGGGGGGCTACACCTTC.

The rearrangement links TRBV6-5 to TRBJ1-4; 10 bases agree with TRBD1. V shed 0 bases, J shed 7 bases, and the junction held 5 bases outside the gene matches. The CDR3 consists of 16 residues. The germline V gene encodes CDR1 MNHEY and CDR2 SVGAGI. CDR3 in DNA: TGTGCCAGCAGTTACTCGGCGACAGGGGGCTCTGAAAAACTGTTTTTT. Its protein is CASSYSATGGSEKLFF.

The chain uses TRBV18 and TRBJ1-2; 7 bases match TRBD1. CDR3 length: 15 residues. Per germline, CDR1 KGHSH and CDR2 LQKENI. The V segment lost 3 bases and the J segment 1 base; nucleotides outside the gene matches: 5. The CDR3 DNA reads as TGTGCCAGCTCACCTGACAGGGATCTTAACTATGGCTACACCTTC. Translated, it gives CASSPDRDLNYGYTF.

This sequence joins TRBV7-2 and TRBJ2-3, with TRBD2 matching over 14 bases. Trimming removed 5 bases from V and 0 bases from J; junction bases left unmatched: 7. There are 18 residues in the CDR3. In germline, CDR1 is SGHTA, CDR2 FQGNSA. The CDR3, as DNA: TGTGCCAGCAGCCAACGACTAGCGGGGGGGACTAGCACAGATACGCAGTATTTT. This codes for CASSQRLAGGTSTDTQYF.

CDR3 amino acids: CASSLGTSGYNEQFF. The CDR3 nucleotides read TGCGCCAGCAGCTTGGGGACTAGCGGCTACAATGAGCAGTTCTTC. The J gene is TRBJ2-1, the V gene TRBV5-1, with 10 bases that match TRBD2. The junction had 0 bases not matched to a gene; V was cut back by 0 bases and J by 3 bases. CDR1 SGHRS and CDR2 YFSETQ come from the germline V gene. The CDR3 is made up of 15 amino acids.

The V gene is TRBV5-4, the J gene TRBJ1-2; D is possibly TRBD1 (5 bases). The ends were cut back, 4 bases at V and 1 base at J, with 11 bases in the middle. CDR1 SGHNT and CDR2 YYREEE come from the germline V gene (reference sequence). CDR3 size: 14 residues. DNA of the CDR3: TGTGCCAGCAGCCCTGGGGCTGATAACTATGGCTACACCTTC. This translates into CASSPGADNYGYTF.

This clone was seen a single time. The chain's CDR3 is CASSSGTGDGYTF. CDR3 coding DNA: TGCGCCAGCAGCTCCGGGACAGGGGACGGCTACACCTTC. V and J are TRBV5-1 and TRBJ1-2, with 10 bases identical to TRBD1. The CDR3 extends over 13 amino acids. With V trimmed by 3 bases and J by 8 bases, 4 bases remained unmatched. Germline loops: CDR1 SGHRS, CDR2 YFSETQ.

The chain combines TRBV6-1 with TRBJ1-6; no clear D gene. The V and J ends lost 3 bases and 4 bases respectively, with 10 bases between them. The CDR3 has 15 amino acids. Germline CDR1 and CDR2: MNHNS and SASEGT. The CDR3 nucleotides are TGTGCCAGCAGTGATATACCAGGATATAATTCACCCCTCCACTTT. Protein: CASSDIPGYNSPLHF.

The count of this clone is one. The rearrangement joins TRBV13 to TRBJ2-3; D possibly corresponds to TRBD2 (5 bases). Germline V gives CDR1 PRHDT, CDR2 FYEKMQ (reference sequence). V lost 4 bases and J 6 bases, leaving 5 bases between the germline ends. This CDR3 has 11 residues. The CDR3 region has the DNA TGTGCCAGCAGCTCGGGGGATACGCAGTATTTT. The encoded protein is CASSSGDTQYF.

A word on this clone: Likely a read error: the CDR3 ends without its conserved phenylalanine or tryptophan. The V gene is TRBV20-1, the J gene TRBJ1-2, with unresolved D. Germline V gene sequence: CDR1 DFQATT, CDR2 SNEGSKA (reference sequence). The CDR3 consists of 11 residues. Trimming took 2 bases from V and 10 from J, leaving 11 bases between them. The CDR3: CSARPGSAYTL. CDR3 sequence (DNA): TGCAGTGCTAGACCGGGGTCGGCCTACACCCTC.

This clone has more than one count but fewer than ten. The chain links TRBV10-3 to TRBJ1-1; D remains ambiguous. The CDR3 has 13 residues. Trimming took 4 bases from V and 1 from J, leaving 7 bases between them. The V gene's germline CDR1 is ENHRY and CDR2 SYGVKD. This CDR3 is CAISAGENTEAFF. In DNA form, the CDR3 reads TGTGCCATCAGTGCCGGGGAGAACACTGAAGCTTTCTTT.

This clone occurred once. Written as DNA, the CDR3 is TGTGCCAGCAGCCCCGGCGGGGCAACTCCCTACGAGCAGTACTTC. Protein sequence: CASSPGGATPYEQYF. The chain has TRBV9 and TRBJ2-7; D might be TRBD2 (6 bases). The CDR3 sequence is 15 residues long. Germline CDR1 SGDLS, CDR2 YYNGEE. V was cut by 4 bases and J by 2 bases, with 16 bases left in between.

The rearrangement links TRBV29-1 to TRBJ1-1; 8 bases fit TRBD1. The germline CDR1 and CDR2 sequences are SQVTM and ANQGSEA. CDR3 size: 13 residues. V was pared by 3 bases and J by 1 base, with 1 base of the junction left unmatched. CDR3 in amino acids: CSVEGQENTEAFF. The CDR3 nucleotides are TGCAGCGTTGAGGGACAGGAGAACACTGAAGCTTTCTTT.

A few counts support this clone. V gene TRBV7-2 combines with J gene TRBJ2-3; maybe TRBD2 (6 bases). The germline gives CDR1 SGHTA, CDR2 FQGNSA. The CDR3 is 16 residues long. V dropped 5 bases and J dropped 1 base, with 16 bases sitting between them. CDR3 in amino acids: CASSERRGGGTDTQYF. CDR3 nucleotide sequence: TGTGCCAGCAGCGAGCGGCGGGGTGGCGGCACAGATACGCAGTATTTT.

The chain combines TRBV6-1 with TRBJ1-2; unclear D gene. The CDR3 has 15 amino acids. Per germline, CDR1 MNHNS and CDR2 SASEGT. V lost 0 bases, J lost 4 bases, and 12 bases lay in between. CDR3 nucleotides: TGTGCCAGCAGTGAAGCGCTTCGCAGTTCCTATGGCTACACCTTC. The encoded protein is CASSEALRSSYGYTF.

The J gene is TRBJ1-4, the V gene TRBV6-1, with TRBD1 matching over 8 bases. CDR3 length equals 15 residues. The ends lost 6 bases at V and 4 bases at J; junction bases unmatched: 7. The germline gives CDR1 MNHNS, CDR2 SASEGT. DNA for the CDR3: TGTGCCAGCAGACCCAGGACAGGGCTTAATGAAAAACTGTTTTTT. It yields the protein CASRPRTGLNEKLFF.

The chain employs TRBV4-1 and TRBJ1-2; D is perhaps TRBD1 (6 bases). The CDR3 runs to 14 residues. V shed 0 bases and J shed 4 bases, with 9 bases lying between them. Germline values: CDR1 MGHRA, CDR2 YSYEKL. This chain's CDR3 is CASSQETRGYGYTF. The CDR3 nucleotides are TGCGCCAGCAGCCAAGAGACCAGGGGCTATGGCTACACCTTC.

This clone came up once. The V and J genes are TRBV7-9 and TRBJ2-1; 7 bases are a match to TRBD1. Germline V gene sequence: CDR1 SEHNR, CDR2 FQNEAQ (reference sequence). The length of the CDR3 is 14 residues. The trim removed 5 bases at V and 6 bases at J, leaving 7 bases unmatched. The CDR3 DNA sequence: TGTGCCAGCAGCCGGTGGACAGGCTTCAATGAGCAGTTCTTC. Translated, it gives CASSRWTGFNEQFF.

This chain uses TRBV7-2 with TRBJ1-4; 7 nucleotides agree with TRBD1. CDR1 SGHTA and CDR2 FQGNSA come from the germline V gene. CDR3 size: 15 residues. Unmatched junction bases numbered 7, after V lost 5 bases and J lost 4 bases. The CDR3: CASSPGQTFNEKLFF. CDR3 DNA: TGTGCCAGCAGCCCGGGACAGACTTTTAATGAAAAACTGTTTTTT.